This T cell receptor (beta chain) was identified in a study of control samples from healthy donors and cancer patients. TCRdb's table, derived via immunoSEQ multiplex PCR, lists solely in-frame clones and lacks some. This sample has more than 100,000 clones, with around 92% found just once. In this sample, this clone turned up once. CDR3 size: 13 residues. The clonotype was recovered from a man aged 50-59 years with head and neck cancer. The chain is built from TRBV21-1 and TRBJ2-3; no check of the table's D call, TRBD1, against the DNA was made. TRBV21-1 is flagged as a pseudogene. The sample consisted of PBMCs. As DNA, the CDR3 is TGTGCCAGCAGCGCCTTACAGAAGCATACGCAGTATTTT. As protein: CASSALQKHTQYF.